The table lists the clone carrying this T cell receptor beta chain with many counts. Antigen unknown. From germline, CDR1 is SQVTM and CDR2 ANQGSEA. The CDR3 loop spans 13 amino acids. The V and J ends lost 3 bases and 2 bases respectively, with 11 bases between them. PBMCs were collected from an approximately 10 ml volume of fresh peripheral blood. The source material, RNA transcripts, was used to amplify TCR beta CDR3 regions. TCR CDR3 underwent first-round RT-PCR with the HTBI primer set. A single record per CDR3 protein comes from TCRdb applying MiXCR to the multiplex PCR reads. Of 800,000 or so distinct CDR3 sequences detected, roughly 40% appear once; the ten largest clones hold approximately 8.7%. The entry originates in a study of T cells in Graves' hyperthyroidism and ophthalmopathy. Study as a whole: Before any treatment, at initial diagnosis, peripheral blood was collected.

Study results and limitations: The majority of expanded thyroid clonotypes above 0.001 also appeared in blood. Ophthalmopathy was model-predicted a median about six months pre-onset.

The chain couples TRBV29-1 to TRBJ2-7, with D possibly TRBD2 on 6 matching bases. Sequenced: blood. The receptor's source is a man between 18 and 35 years old with Graves' hyperthyroidism. The CDR3 is CSVEDGTAYEQYF. In DNA, the CDR3 is TGCAGCGTTGAGGACGGGACTGCCTACGAGCAGTACTTC.